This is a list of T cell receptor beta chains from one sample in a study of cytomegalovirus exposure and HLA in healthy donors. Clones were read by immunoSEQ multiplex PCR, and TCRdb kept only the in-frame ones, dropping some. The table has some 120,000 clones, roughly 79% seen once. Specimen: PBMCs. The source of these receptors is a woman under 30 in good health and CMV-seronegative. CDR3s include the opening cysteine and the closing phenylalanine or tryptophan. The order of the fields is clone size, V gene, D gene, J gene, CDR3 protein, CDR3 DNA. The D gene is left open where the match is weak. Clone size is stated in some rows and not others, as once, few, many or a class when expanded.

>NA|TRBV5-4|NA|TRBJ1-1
CASNAPGRVGDTEAFF
TGTGCCAGCAACGCACCGGGGAGGGTGGGCGACACTGAAGCTTTCTTT
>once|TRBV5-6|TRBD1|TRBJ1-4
CASSRDRGLGANEKLFF
TGTGCCAGCAGCCGGGACAGGGGCCTTGGAGCTAATGAAAAACTGTTTTTT
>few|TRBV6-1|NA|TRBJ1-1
CASSEFPGHYTEAFF
TGTGCCAGCAGTGAATTTCCAGGGCATTACACTGAAGCTTTCTTT
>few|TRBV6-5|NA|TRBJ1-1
CASSENSMNTEAFF
TGTGCCAGCAGTGAGAACTCAATGAACACTGAAGCTTTCTTT
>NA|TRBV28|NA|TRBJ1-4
CASSIQGPREKLFF
TGTGCCAGCAGCATACAGGGCCCCCGAGAAAAACTGTTTTTT
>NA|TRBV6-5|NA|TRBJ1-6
CASRAAGDLSPLHF
TGTGCCAGCAGGGCGGCGGGGGATCTTTCACCCCTCCACTTT
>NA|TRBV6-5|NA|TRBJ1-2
CASRRQTHYGYTF
TGTGCCAGCAGGCGACAGACACACTATGGCTACACCTTC
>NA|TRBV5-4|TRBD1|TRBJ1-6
CASSFAGQGDSPLHF
TGTGCCAGCAGCTTTGCAGGACAGGGGGATTCACCCCTCCACTTT
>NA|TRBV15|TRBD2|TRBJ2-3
CATSRPGLGASGTQYF
TGTGCCACCAGCAGACCTGGACTAGGGGCCTCGGGTACGCAGTATTTT
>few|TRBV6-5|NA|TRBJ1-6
CASGASDSPLHF
TGTGCCAGCGGAGCCTCCGATTCACCCCTCCACTTT
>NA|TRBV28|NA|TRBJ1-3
CASSLAGTAGNTIYF
TGTGCCAGCAGTTTAGCAGGGACTGCTGGAAACACCATATATTTT
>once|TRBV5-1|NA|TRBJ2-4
CASSLGDTLKNIQYF
TGCGCCAGCAGCTTGGGGGACACCCTGAAAAACATTCAGTACTTC
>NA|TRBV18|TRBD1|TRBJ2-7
CASSHNRGESYEQYF
TGTGCCAGCTCACACAACAGGGGAGAGAGCTACGAGCAGTACTTC
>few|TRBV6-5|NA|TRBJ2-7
CASSKQVAYEQYF
TGTGCCAGCAGTAAACAGGTGGCCTACGAGCAGTACTTC
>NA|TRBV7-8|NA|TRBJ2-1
CASSLAQPEQFF
TGTGCCAGCAGCTTAGCACAGCCTGAGCAGTTCTTC
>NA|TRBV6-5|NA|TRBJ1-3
CASSSAQGTGNTIYF
TGTGCCAGCAGTTCCGCTCAGGGAACTGGAAACACCATATATTTT
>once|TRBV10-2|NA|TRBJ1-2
CASSLTSYGYTF
TGCGCCAGCAGCTTGACAAGCTATGGCTACACCTTC
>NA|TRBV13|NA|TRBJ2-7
CASSKSPYEQYF
TGTGCCAGCAGTAAAAGCCCGTACGAGCAGTACTTC
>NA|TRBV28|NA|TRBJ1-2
CASRSSYNYGYTF
TGTGCCAGCCGTAGCTCTTATAACTATGGCTACACCTTC
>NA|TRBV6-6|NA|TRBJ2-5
CASSYEQFLEETQYF
TGTGCCAGCAGTTACGAACAGTTTTTAGAAGAGACCCAGTACTTC
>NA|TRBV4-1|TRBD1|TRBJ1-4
CASSQDRGLSEKLFF
TGCGCCAGCAGCCAAGATAGGGGGCTCAGTGAAAAACTGTTTTTT
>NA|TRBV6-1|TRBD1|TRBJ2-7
CASSEPHRGVYEQYF
TGTGCCAGCAGTGAGCCGCACAGGGGTGTTTACGAGCAGTACTTC
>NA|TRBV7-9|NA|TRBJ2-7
CASSSRGGSYEQYF
TGTGCCAGCAGCTCTAGAGGGGGTTCCTACGAGCAGTACTTC
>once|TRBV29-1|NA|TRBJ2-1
CSVEDNGAEQFF
TGCAGCGTTGAAGATAACGGTGCAGAGCAGTTCTTC
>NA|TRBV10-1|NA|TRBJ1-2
CASSESGSYGYTF
TGCGCCAGCAGTGAGTCTGGCAGCTATGGCTACACCTTC
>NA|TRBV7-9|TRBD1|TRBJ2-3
CASSSQGASTDTQYF
TGTGCCAGCAGCTCCCAGGGGGCTAGCACAGATACGCAGTATTTT
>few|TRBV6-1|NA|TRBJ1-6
CASSANGGESPLHF
TGTGCCAGCAGCGCTAATGGGGGGGAATCACCCCTCCACTTT
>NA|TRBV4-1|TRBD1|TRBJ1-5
CASSQATGDTQPQHF
TGCGCCAGCAGCCAAGCTACAGGGGACACTCAGCCCCAGCATTTT
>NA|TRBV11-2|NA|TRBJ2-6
CASSLAGPTGANVLTF
TGTGCCAGCAGCTTAGCAGGGCCAACTGGGGCCAACGTCCTGACTTTC
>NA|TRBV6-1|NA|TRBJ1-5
CASRFRGSNQPQHF
TGTGCCAGCAGATTCAGGGGAAGCAATCAGCCCCAGCATTTT
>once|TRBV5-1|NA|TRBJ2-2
CASSFNGELFF
TGCGCCAGCAGCTTCAACGGGGAGCTGTTTTTT
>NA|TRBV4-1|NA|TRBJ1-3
CASSQVGAIGNTIYF
TGCGCCAGCAGCCAAGTTGGGGCAATTGGAAACACCATATATTTT
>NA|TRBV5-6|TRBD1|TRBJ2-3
CASSLVPGQGLMDTQYF
TGTGCCAGCAGCTTGGTTCCTGGACAGGGACTTATGGATACGCAGTATTTT
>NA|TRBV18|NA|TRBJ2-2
CASSPTQGGTGELFF
TGTGCCAGCTCACCCACACAGGGTGGGACCGGGGAGCTGTTTTTT
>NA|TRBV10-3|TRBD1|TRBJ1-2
CAISGDRDGYGYTF
TGTGCCATCAGTGGGGACAGGGATGGGTATGGCTACACCTTC
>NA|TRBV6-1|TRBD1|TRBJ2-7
CASSAGGQGSYEQYF
TGTGCCAGCAGTGCGGGGGGACAGGGTAGTTACGAGCAGTACTTC
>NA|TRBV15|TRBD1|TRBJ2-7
CATSFRTGGLYEQYF
TGTGCCACCAGCTTCCGGACAGGGGGTCTCTACGAGCAGTACTTC
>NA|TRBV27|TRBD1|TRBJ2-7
CASSFLGQGAYEQYF
TGTGCCAGCAGTTTTCTAGGACAGGGGGCCTACGAGCAGTACTTC
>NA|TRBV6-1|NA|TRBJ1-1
CASSESRGNTEAFF
TGTGCCAGCAGTGAAAGCAGGGGCAACACTGAAGCTTTCTTT
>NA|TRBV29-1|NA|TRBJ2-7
CSARRGGDSSYEQYF
TGCAGCGCTCGCCGGGGAGGTGACTCCTCCTACGAGCAGTACTTC
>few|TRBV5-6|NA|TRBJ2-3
CASSLSTDTQYF
TGTGCCAGCAGCCTTAGCACAGATACGCAGTATTTT
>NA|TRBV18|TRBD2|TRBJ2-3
CASSSGGAADTQYF
TGTGCCAGCTCTAGCGGGGGGGCCGCAGATACGCAGTATTTT